This entry lists 24 T cell receptor beta chains sequenced from one sample in a study of T cell changes during pregnancy in multiple sclerosis. Clones were sequenced by immunoSEQ multiplex PCR, and TCRdb holds only the in-frame ones, with some missing. The sample has 75,000 to 80,000 clones; approximately 91% are singletons. The specimen was peripheral blood, collected before pregnancy. Receptors originate from a female donor with multiple sclerosis, enrolled in a pregnancy study.

In DNA form, the CDR3 reads TGTGCCAGCAGTGAAGGACTAGCGGGGAGTAATGAGCAGTTCTTC. Its translation is CASSEGLAGSNEQFF. The J gene is TRBJ2-1, the V gene TRBV6-1, with 11 bases matching TRBD2. The CDR3 runs to 15 residues. Germline values: CDR1 MNHNS, CDR2 SASEGT. V was clipped by 1 base and J by 7 bases; unmatched bases: 3.

In its sample, this clone was seen once. The chain couples TRBV5-8 to TRBJ2-2; unclear D gene. From germline, CDR1 is SGHTS and CDR2 YDEGEE. The CDR3 covers 14 residues. Trimming removed 7 bases at V and 1 base at J, with 11 bases between. CDR3 protein: CASLRVENTGELFF. The CDR3 DNA reads TGTGCCAGCCTTCGGGTGGAGAACACCGGGGAGCTGTTTTTT. Supplemented by reference TRBV5-8 and TRBJ2-2, the full variable domain reads EAGVTQSPTHLIKTRGQQATLRCSPISGHTSVYWYQQALGLGLQFLLWYDEGEERNRGNFPPRFSGRQFPNYSSELNVNALELEDSALYLCASLRVENTGELFFGEGSRLTVL.

This rearrangement joins TRBV2 to TRBJ1-1; D ambiguous. V dropped 6 bases and J dropped 0 bases, with 5 bases sitting between them. CDR3 length: 12 residues. Looked up from germline, CDR1 is SNHLY and CDR2 is FYNNEI. CDR3 residues: CASRRMNTEAFF. The CDR3 bases are TGTGCCAGCAGGAGGATGAACACTGAAGCTTTCTTT.

The rearrangement joins TRBV15 to TRBJ2-5; tentative D call: TRBD2 (6 bases). CDR1 and CDR2 (germline): LNHNV, YYDKDF (reference sequence). CDR3 length equals 13 residues. The V end lost 5 bases, the J end lost 5 bases, and 12 bases lay between the germline ends. The CDR3 DNA follows: TGTGCCACCAGCCTTCTCGGGGGTGAGACCCAGTACTTC. Its translation: CATSLLGGETQYF.

In this sample, this clone turned up once. The V and J genes are TRBV10-1 and TRBJ1-1; D may be TRBD1 (6 bases). Per the germline V gene, CDR1 is WNHNN and CDR2 is SYGVQD (reference sequence). The germline V and J ends were trimmed by 1 base and 8 bases, with 11 bases remaining between them. This CDR3 spans 13 amino acids. CDR3: CASSEYEGGEAFF. In nucleotides, the CDR3 is TGCGCCAGCAGTGAGTACGAGGGGGGGGAAGCTTTCTTT.

This chain uses TRBV11-3 with TRBJ2-1; D might be TRBD2 (6 bases). The V end was cut by 1 base, the J end by 8 bases, with 15 bases between. The V gene's germline CDR1 is SGHNT and CDR2 YENEEA. The CDR3 contains 15 residues. For the CDR3, the DNA is TGTGCCAGCAGCTTAGGGGGTGGGGGGACTGATGAGCAGTTCTTC. Amino acids: CASSLGGGGTDEQFF.

This clone is classed as large. The rearrangement joins TRBV18 to TRBJ1-4; D perhaps matches TRBD1 (5 bases). V was shortened by 7 bases and J by 7 bases, with 16 bases between the two germline ends. Germline CDR1 and CDR2: KGHSH and LQKENI. The CDR3 has 14 amino acids. The CDR3 is CASFSGTRTEKLFF. CDR3 sequence (DNA): TGTGCCAGCTTCTCCGGGACTCGGACTGAAAAACTGTTTTTT.

The sample holds one count of this clone. This chain uses TRBV7-2 with TRBJ1-5; no clear D. Germline CDR1 and CDR2: SGHTA and FQGNSA. The CDR3 extends over 16 amino acids. V was shortened by 5 bases and J by 9 bases, with 23 bases between the two germline ends. CDR3 residues: CASSLTLRSLLSPQHF. CDR3 sequence (DNA): TGTGCCAGCAGCCTTACCCTCAGATCTCTGTTGTCGCCCCAGCATTTT.

This chain links TRBV5-1 with TRBJ2-7; 7 nucleotides line up with TRBD1. This CDR3 has 16 amino acids. The germline V gene encodes CDR1 SGHRS and CDR2 YFSETQ. The V and J ends lost 0 bases and 2 bases, in that order; junction bases with no gene match: 8. DNA for the CDR3: TGCGCCAGCAGCTTGGGTGCAGGACAGGATACCTACGAGCAGTACTTC. Protein sequence: CASSLGAGQDTYEQYF.

V and J are TRBV19 and TRBJ2-7, with D maybe TRBD1 (6 bases). V lost 5 bases and J lost 2, with 19 bases in between. Germline V gene sequence: CDR1 LNHDA, CDR2 SQIVND (reference sequence). The CDR3 sequence is 16 residues long. The CDR3 sequence: CASSPARDIGTYEQYF. The CDR3 DNA follows: TGTGCCAGTAGTCCCGCCCGGGACATAGGGACCTACGAGCAGTACTTC.

The chain uses TRBV7-6 and TRBJ1-2, with a weak D call TRBD1 (6 bases). The CDR3 spans 15 residues. V dropped 1 base and J dropped 6 bases, with 15 bases sitting between them. In germline, CDR1 is SGHVS, CDR2 FNYEAQ. The CDR3 region is CASSLVMDRVDGYTF. The CDR3 nucleotides read TGTGCCAGCAGCTTAGTCATGGACAGAGTGGATGGCTACACCTTC.

This clone was seen once. The genes are TRBV19 and TRBJ2-1, with D perhaps matching TRBD2 (6 bases). Germline loops: CDR1 LNHDA, CDR2 SQIVND (reference sequence). The germline V and J ends were trimmed by 5 bases and 8 bases, with 19 bases remaining between them. The CDR3 length is 15 residues. The CDR3 spells CASSAPGLTSDEQFF. As DNA, the CDR3 is TGTGCCAGTAGTGCTCCGGGACTTACCTCGGATGAGCAGTTCTTC. Full variable domain (outside the CDR3, taken from reference TRBV19 and TRBJ2-1): DGGITQSPKYLFRKEGQNVTLSCEQNLNHDAMYWYRQDPGQGLRLIYYSQIVNDFQKGDIAEGYSVSREKKESFPLTVTSAQKNPTAFYLCASSAPGLTSDEQFFGPGTRLTVL.

The chain couples TRBV6-1 to TRBJ1-5; the D is unclear. This CDR3 spans 17 amino acids. In germline, CDR1 is MNHNS, CDR2 SASEGT. V was trimmed by 2 bases and J by 0 bases, leaving 14 bases between them. The DNA of the CDR3 is TGTGCCAGCAGTGAATATAGAAATTCCTATAGCAATCAGCCCCAGCATTTT. It is translated as CASSEYRNSYSNQPQHF.

The CDR3 bases are TGTGCCTGGAGTCTTCAGACAGAGCAGCCCCAGCATTTT. This codes for CAWSLQTEQPQHF. The rearrangement links TRBV30 to TRBJ1-5; TRBD1 might be the D (5 bases). V shed 2 bases and J shed 7 bases, with 12 bases lying between them. Per the germline V gene, CDR1 is GTSNPN and CDR2 is SVGIG (reference sequence). The CDR3 contains 13 residues.

The chain joins TRBV11-2 to TRBJ1-4; 7 nucleotides line up with TRBD1. The CDR3 consists of 14 residues. V gave up 5 bases and J gave up 7 bases; unmatched junction bases: 7. Germline values: CDR1 SGHAT, CDR2 FQNNGV. CDR3 nucleotides: TGTGCCAGCAGCGTACCAGGGGGAGTTGAAAAACTGTTTTTT. Amino acid sequence: CASSVPGGVEKLFF.

This clone has a handful of counts. The V and J genes are TRBV6-1 and TRBJ1-2, with 7 bases fitting TRBD1. After removal of 3 bases from V and 4 bases from J, the junction contained 8 bases not matched to a gene. CDR1 is MNHNS and CDR2 is SASEGT in the germline V gene. This CDR3 is 15 amino acids long. The CDR3: CASSEWRQGGYGYTF. Here the CDR3 DNA reads TGTGCCAGCAGTGAGTGGCGACAGGGTGGCTATGGCTACACCTTC.

This clone was seen repeatedly, ten times or more. This chain links TRBV5-1 with TRBJ2-7; 10 bases match TRBD1. Per the germline V gene, CDR1 is SGHRS and CDR2 is YFSETQ. CDR3 size: 15 residues. V lost 4 bases, J lost 1 base, and 5 bases stayed unmatched. CDR3 amino acids: CASSREDRGSYEQYF. The CDR3 DNA reads as TGCGCCAGCAGCAGAGAGGACAGGGGGTCCTACGAGCAGTACTTC.

The rearrangement uses TRBV7-9 and TRBJ2-5; tentatively, D is TRBD1 (6 bases). V gave up 5 bases and J gave up 4 bases, with 17 bases separating them. The germline V gene has CDR1 SEHNR and CDR2 FQNEAQ (reference sequence). This CDR3 is built from 15 residues. The CDR3 reads CASSPTGGWRETQYF. The CDR3 nucleotides are TGTGCCAGCAGCCCGACAGGAGGTTGGAGAGAGACCCAGTACTTC.

CDR3 protein: CAIQGLAGGETQYF. The CDR3 bases are TGTGCCATCCAGGGACTAGCGGGGGGGGAGACCCAGTACTTC. The rearrangement links TRBV7-2 to TRBJ2-5, with 16 positions matching TRBD2. The germline gives CDR1 SGHTA, CDR2 FQGNSA. This CDR3 contains 14 residues. Germline trimming cut 10 bases from V and 5 bases from J; bases unmatched to any gene: 4.

CDR3 sequence: CASSFSGQGYNEQFF. Here the CDR3 DNA reads TGCGCCAGCAGCTTTAGCGGACAGGGGTACAATGAGCAGTTCTTC. The chain uses TRBV5-1 and TRBJ2-1, with 9 bases matching TRBD1. The germline V gene encodes CDR1 SGHRS and CDR2 YFSETQ. CDR3 length equals 15 residues. V was pared by 2 bases and J by 4 bases, with 4 bases of the junction left unmatched.

The gene calls are TRBV12-5 and TRBJ2-2; TRBD1 agrees at 12 bases. The CDR3 length is 14 residues. V gave up 6 bases and J gave up 8 bases; unmatched junction bases: 4. Germline-derived CDR1 and CDR2 are LGHNT and FRNRAP. In DNA, the CDR3 is TGTGCTAGTGGGGGACAGGGGGCGAAAGGGGAGCTGTTTTTT. Encoded protein: CASGGQGAKGELFF.

This clone has only a few counts. The chain is built from TRBV7-2 and TRBJ1-5, with 10 bases fitting TRBD1. CDR3 length: 19 residues. The trim removed 5 bases at V and 8 bases at J, leaving 21 bases unmatched. From germline, CDR1 is SGHTA and CDR2 FQGNSA. The CDR3 spells CASSPSSTRTGGRFEPQHF. The DNA of the CDR3 is TGTGCCAGCAGCCCAAGCTCCACCCGGACAGGGGGACGGTTTGAGCCCCAGCATTTT.

CDR3 region: CASTFVQGGETQYF. CDR3 nucleotide sequence: TGTGCCAGCACCTTCGTTCAGGGAGGAGAGACCCAGTACTTC. V usage is TRBV5-5 and J usage is TRBJ2-5; D is possibly TRBD2 (6 bases). The CDR3 loop spans 14 amino acids. Trimming stripped 6 bases from V and 4 bases from J, with 16 bases between. Germline CDR1 and CDR2: SGHKS and YYEKEE (reference sequence).

The chain couples TRBV5-4 to TRBJ1-2; no clear D. Trimming took 0 bases from V and 6 from J, leaving 6 bases between them. The germline V gene has CDR1 SGHNT and CDR2 YYREEE (reference sequence). This CDR3 region has 12 residues. The CDR3 protein is CASSLGADGYTF. The CDR3 DNA reads as TGTGCCAGCAGCTTGGGGGCAGATGGCTACACCTTC.